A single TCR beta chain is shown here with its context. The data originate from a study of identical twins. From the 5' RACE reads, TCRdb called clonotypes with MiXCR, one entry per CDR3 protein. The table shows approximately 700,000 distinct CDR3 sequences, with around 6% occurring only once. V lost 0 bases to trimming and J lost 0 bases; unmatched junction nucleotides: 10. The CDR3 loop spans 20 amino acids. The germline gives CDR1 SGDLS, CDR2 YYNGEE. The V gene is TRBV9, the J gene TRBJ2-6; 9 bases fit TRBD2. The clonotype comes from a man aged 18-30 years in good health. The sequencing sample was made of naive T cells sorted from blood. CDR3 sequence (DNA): TGTGCCAGCAGCGTAGCCGGCACTGGCGGGAGGGGCTCTGGGGCCAACGTCCTGACTTTC. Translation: CASSVAGTGGRGSGANVLTF. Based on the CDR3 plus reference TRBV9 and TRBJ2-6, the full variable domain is DSGVTQTPKHLITATGQRVTLRCSPRSGDLSVYWYQQSLDQGLQFLIQYYNGEERAKGNILERFSAQQFPDLHSELNLSSLELGDSALYFCASSVAGTGGRGSGANVLTFGAGSRLTVL.